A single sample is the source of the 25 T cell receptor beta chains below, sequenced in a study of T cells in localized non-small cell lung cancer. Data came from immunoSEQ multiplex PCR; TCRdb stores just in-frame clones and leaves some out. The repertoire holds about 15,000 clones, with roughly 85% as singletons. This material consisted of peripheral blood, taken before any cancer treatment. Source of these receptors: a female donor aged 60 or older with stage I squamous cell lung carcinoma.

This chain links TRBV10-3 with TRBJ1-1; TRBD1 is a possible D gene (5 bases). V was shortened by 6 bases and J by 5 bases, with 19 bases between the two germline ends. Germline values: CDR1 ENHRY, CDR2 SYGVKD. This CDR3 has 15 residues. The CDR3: CAIRGGGRSRTEAFF. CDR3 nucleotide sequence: TGTGCCATCAGGGGGGGAGGACGGAGTAGGACTGAAGCTTTCTTT.

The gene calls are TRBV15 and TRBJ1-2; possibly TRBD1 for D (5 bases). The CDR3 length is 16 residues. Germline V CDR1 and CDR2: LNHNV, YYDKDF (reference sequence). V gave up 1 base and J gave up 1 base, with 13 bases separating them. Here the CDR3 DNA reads TGTGCCACCAGCAGAGTCCGAACGACAGATAACTATGGCTACACCTTC. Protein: CATSRVRTTDNYGYTF.

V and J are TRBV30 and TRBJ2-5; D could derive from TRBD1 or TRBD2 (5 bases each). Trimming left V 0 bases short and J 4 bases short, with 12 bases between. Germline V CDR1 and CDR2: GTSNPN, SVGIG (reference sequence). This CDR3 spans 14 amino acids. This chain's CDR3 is CAWSVSGAGETQYF. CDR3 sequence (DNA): TGTGCCTGGAGTGTTAGTGGGGCGGGAGAGACCCAGTACTTC.

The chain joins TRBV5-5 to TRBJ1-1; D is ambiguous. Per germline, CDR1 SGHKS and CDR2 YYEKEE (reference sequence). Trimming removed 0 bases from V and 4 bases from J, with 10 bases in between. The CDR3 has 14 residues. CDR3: CASSLVGVGTEAFF. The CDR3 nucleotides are TGTGCCAGCAGCTTGGTCGGGGTGGGCACTGAAGCTTTCTTT.

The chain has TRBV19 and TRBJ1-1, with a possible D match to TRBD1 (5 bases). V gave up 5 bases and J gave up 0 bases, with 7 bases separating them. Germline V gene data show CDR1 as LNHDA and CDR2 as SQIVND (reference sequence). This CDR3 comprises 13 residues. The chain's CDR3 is CASSRQMNTEAFF. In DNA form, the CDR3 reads TGTGCCAGTAGTCGACAGATGAACACTGAAGCTTTCTTT.

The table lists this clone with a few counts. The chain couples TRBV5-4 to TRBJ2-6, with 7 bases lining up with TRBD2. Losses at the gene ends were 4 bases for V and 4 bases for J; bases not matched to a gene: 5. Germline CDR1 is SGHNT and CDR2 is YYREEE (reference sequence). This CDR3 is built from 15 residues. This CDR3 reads CASSPPAGGANVLTF. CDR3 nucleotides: TGTGCCAGCAGCCCTCCAGCGGGGGGGGCCAACGTCCTGACTTTC.

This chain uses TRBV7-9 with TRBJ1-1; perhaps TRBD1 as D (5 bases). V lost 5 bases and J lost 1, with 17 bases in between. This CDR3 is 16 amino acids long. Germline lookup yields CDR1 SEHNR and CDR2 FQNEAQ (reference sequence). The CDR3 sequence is CASSIGGDGENTEAFF. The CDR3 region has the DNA TGTGCCAGCAGCATCGGGGGGGACGGCGAGAACACTGAAGCTTTCTTT.

Here the CDR3 reads CASSLGLTGNTEAFF. CDR3 nucleotide sequence: TGTGCCAGCAGCTTAGGGCTCACAGGGAACACTGAAGCTTTCTTT. The rearrangement links TRBV11-2 to TRBJ1-1; tentative D call: TRBD1 (5 bases). The germline gives CDR1 SGHAT, CDR2 FQNNGV. The length of the CDR3 is 15 residues. Trimming stripped 1 base from V and 1 base from J, with 10 bases between. The whole variable domain, remainder taken from reference TRBV11-2 and TRBJ1-1, is EAGVAQSPRYKIIEKRQSVAFWCNPISGHATLYWYQQILGQGPKLLIQFQNNGVVDDSQLPKDRFSAERLKGVDSTLKIQPAKLEDSAVYLCASSLGLTGNTEAFFGQGTRLTVV.

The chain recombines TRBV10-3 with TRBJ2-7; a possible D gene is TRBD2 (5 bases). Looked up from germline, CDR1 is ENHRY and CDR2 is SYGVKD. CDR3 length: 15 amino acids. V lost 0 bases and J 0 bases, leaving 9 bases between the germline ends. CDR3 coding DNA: TGTGCCATCAGTGAGTCCGGACTGACCTCCTACGAGCAGTACTTC. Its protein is CAISESGLTSYEQYF.

CDR3 amino acids: CASISGVYSYNEQFF. The CDR3 coding sequence is TGTGCCAGCATTAGCGGGGTCTATTCCTACAATGAGCAGTTCTTC. This chain joins TRBV28 and TRBJ2-1; 8 nucleotides agree with TRBD2. The CDR3 contains 15 residues. Germline V lookup: CDR1 MDHEN, CDR2 SYDVKM. J lost 1 base, V lost 7 bases, and 6 bases had no gene match.

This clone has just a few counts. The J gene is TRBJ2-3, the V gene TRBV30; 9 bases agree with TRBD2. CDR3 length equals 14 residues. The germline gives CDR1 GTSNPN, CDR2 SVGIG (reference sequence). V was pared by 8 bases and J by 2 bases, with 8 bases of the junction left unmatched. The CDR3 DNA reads TGTGCCGGGTCTAGCGGGGTCTCCACAGATACGCAGTATTTT. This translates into CAGSSGVSTDTQYF. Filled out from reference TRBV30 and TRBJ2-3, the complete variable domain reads SQTIHQWPATLVQPVGSPLSLECTVEGTSNPNLYWYRQAAGRGLQLLFYSVGIGQISSEVPQNLSASRPQDRQFILSSKKLLLSDSGFYLCAGSSGVSTDTQYFGPGTRLTVL.

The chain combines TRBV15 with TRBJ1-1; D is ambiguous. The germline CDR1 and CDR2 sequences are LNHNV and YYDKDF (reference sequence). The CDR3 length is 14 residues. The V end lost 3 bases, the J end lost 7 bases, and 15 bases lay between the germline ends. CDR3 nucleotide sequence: TGTGCCACCAGCAGGGCCTGGGGAAAGGGTGAAGCTTTCTTT. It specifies CATSRAWGKGEAFF.

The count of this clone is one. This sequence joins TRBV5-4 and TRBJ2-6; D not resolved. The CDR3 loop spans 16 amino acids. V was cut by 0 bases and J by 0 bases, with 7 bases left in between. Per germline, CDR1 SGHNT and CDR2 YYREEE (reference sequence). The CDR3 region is CASSLGRRSGANVLTF. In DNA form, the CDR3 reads TGTGCCAGCAGCTTGGGGCGCCGCTCTGGGGCCAACGTCCTGACTTTC.

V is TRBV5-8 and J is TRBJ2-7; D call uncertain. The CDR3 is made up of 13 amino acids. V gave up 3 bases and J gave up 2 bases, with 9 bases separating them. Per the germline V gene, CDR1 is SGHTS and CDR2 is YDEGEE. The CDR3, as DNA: TGTGCCAGCAGCTGGGTCCCTACCTACGAGCAGTACTTC. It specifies CASSWVPTYEQYF.

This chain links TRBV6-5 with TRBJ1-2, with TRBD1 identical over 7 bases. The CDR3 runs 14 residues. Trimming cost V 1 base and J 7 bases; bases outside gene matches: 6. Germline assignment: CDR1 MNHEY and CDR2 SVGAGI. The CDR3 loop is CASSYWEGAGGYTF. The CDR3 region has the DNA TGTGCCAGCAGTTACTGGGAGGGGGCTGGTGGCTACACCTTC.

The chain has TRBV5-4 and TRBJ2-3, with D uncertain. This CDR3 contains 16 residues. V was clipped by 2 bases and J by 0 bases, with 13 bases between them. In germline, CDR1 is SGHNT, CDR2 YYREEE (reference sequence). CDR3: CASSFAADPSTDTQYF. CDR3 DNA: TGTGCCAGCAGCTTTGCGGCAGATCCTAGCACAGATACGCAGTATTTT.

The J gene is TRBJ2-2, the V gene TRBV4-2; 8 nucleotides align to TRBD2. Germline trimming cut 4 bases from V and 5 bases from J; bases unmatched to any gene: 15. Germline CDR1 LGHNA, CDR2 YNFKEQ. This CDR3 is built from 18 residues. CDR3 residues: CASSPYKLAEGDTGELFF. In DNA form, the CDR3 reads TGTGCCAGCAGCCCCTATAAACTAGCGGAGGGGGATACCGGGGAGCTGTTTTTT.

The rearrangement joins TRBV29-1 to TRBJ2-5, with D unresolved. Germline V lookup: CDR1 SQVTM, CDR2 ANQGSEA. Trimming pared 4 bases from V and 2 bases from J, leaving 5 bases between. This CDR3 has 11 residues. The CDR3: CSVASQETQYF. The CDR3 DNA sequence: TGCAGCGTTGCCAGTCAAGAGACCCAGTACTTC.

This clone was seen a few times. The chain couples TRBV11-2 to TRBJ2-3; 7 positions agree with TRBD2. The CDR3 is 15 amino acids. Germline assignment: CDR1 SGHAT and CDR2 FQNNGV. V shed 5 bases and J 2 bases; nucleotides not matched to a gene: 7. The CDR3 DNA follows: TGTGCCAGCAGCCAAAGTAGCGGGTCCACAGATACGCAGTATTTT. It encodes CASSQSSGSTDTQYF.

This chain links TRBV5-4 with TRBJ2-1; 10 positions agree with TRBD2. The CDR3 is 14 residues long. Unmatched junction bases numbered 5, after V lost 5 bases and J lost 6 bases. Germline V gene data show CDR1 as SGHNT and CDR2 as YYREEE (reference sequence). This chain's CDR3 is CASRPGLALNEQFF. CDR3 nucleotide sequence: TGTGCCAGCAGGCCGGGACTAGCGCTCAATGAGCAGTTCTTC.

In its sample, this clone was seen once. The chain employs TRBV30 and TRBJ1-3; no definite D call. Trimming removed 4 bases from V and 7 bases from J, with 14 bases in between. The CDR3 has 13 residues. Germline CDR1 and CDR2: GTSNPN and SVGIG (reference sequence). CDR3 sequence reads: CAWNRDLVNTIYF. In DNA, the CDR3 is TGTGCCTGGAATAGGGATTTGGTGAACACCATATATTTT.

CDR3 nucleotide sequence: TGCGCCAGCAGCTTGGATCGCACTCGGGACACCCCTTACGAGCAGTACTTC. It specifies CASSLDRTRDTPYEQYF. The J gene is TRBJ2-7, the V gene TRBV5-1, with D perhaps matching TRBD1 (6 bases). V lost 0 bases and J 4 bases, leaving 20 bases between the germline ends. The CDR3 is 17 residues long. In germline, CDR1 is SGHRS, CDR2 YFSETQ.

CDR3 in amino acids: CASSPHRGLDTIYF. The CDR3 DNA reads TGCGCCAGCAGTCCCCACAGGGGCTTGGACACCATATATTTT. The V gene is TRBV4-1, the J gene TRBJ1-3, with 7 bases lining up with TRBD1. The CDR3 spans 14 residues. Germline V CDR1 and CDR2: MGHRA, YSYEKL. The V and J ends lost 6 bases and 8 bases, in that order; junction bases with no gene match: 10.

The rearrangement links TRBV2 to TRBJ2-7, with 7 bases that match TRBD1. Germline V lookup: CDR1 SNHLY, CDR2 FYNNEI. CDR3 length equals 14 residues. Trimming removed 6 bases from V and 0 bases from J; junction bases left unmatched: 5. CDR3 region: CASRETGLSYEQYF. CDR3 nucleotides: TGTGCCAGCAGGGAGACAGGGCTCTCCTACGAGCAGTACTTC.

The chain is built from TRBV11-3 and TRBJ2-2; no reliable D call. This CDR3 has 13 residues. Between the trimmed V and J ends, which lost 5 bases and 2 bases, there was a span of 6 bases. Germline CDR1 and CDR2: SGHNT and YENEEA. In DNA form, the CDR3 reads TGTGCCAGCAGCGACTTTAACACCGGGGAGCTGTTTTTT. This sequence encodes CASSDFNTGELFF. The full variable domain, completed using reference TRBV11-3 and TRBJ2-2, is EAGVVQSPRYKIIEKKQPVAFWCNPISGHNTLYWYLQNLGQGPELLIRYENEEAVDDSQLPKDRFSAERLKGVDSTLKIQPAELGDSAVYLCASSDFNTGELFFGEGSRLTVL.